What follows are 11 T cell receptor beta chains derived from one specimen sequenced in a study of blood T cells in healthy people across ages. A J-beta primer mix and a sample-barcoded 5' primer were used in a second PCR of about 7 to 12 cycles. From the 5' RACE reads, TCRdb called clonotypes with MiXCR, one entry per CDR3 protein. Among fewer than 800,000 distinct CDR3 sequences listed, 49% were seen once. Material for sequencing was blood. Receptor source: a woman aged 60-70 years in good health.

The CDR3 loop is CSANVRERTYKQYF. In DNA, the CDR3 is TGCAGTGCAAATGTACGGGAGAGGACCTACAAGCAGTACTTC. The chain is built from TRBV20-1 and TRBJ2-5; possible D gene TRBD2, 6 bases. V lost 6 bases and J lost 11, with 25 bases in between. This CDR3 has 14 residues. The germline CDR1 and CDR2 sequences are DFQATT and SNEGSKA (reference sequence).

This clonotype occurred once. CDR3 DNA: TGTGCCAGCAGTTTCGGTGGTTTAAGCTCCTACGAGCAGTACTTC. Translated: CASSFGGLSSYEQYF. The J gene is TRBJ2-7, the V gene TRBV27; no clear D gene. Germline loops: CDR1 MNHEY, CDR2 SMNVEV (reference sequence). This CDR3 spans 15 amino acids. V was clipped by 3 bases and J by 0 bases, with 12 bases between them.

CDR3 bases: TGTGCCAGTCGACGGGGGGGACTAGCCAAAAACATTCAGTACTTC. This codes for CASRRGGLAKNIQYF. V gene TRBV28 combines with J gene TRBJ2-4; 8 nucleotides line up with TRBD2. The ends lost 9 bases at V and 0 bases at J; junction bases unmatched: 7. Germline CDR1 reads MDHEN; CDR2 reads SYDVKM. CDR3 size: 15 residues.

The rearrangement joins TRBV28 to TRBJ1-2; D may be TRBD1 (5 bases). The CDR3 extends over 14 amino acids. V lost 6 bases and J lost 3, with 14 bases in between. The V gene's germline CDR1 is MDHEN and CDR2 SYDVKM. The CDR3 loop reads CASSKQGEDYGYTF. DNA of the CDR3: TGTGCCAGCAGCAAGCAGGGTGAAGACTATGGCTACACCTTC.

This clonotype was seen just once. The CDR3 reads CAWSPGGYEQYF. As DNA, the CDR3 is TGTGCCTGGAGTCCCGGGGGCTACGAGCAGTACTTC. This chain links TRBV30 with TRBJ2-7, with D possibly matching TRBD2 (6 bases). Trimming removed 2 bases at V and 3 bases at J, with 8 bases between. Germline V CDR1 and CDR2: GTSNPN, SVGIG (reference sequence). The CDR3 totals 12 residues.

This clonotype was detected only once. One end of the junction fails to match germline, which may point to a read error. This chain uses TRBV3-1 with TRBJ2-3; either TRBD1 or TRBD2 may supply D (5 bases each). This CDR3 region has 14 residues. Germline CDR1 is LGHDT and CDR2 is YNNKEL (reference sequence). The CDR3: CASIQAQGPDTQYF. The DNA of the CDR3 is TGTGCCAGCATCCAAGCTCAGGGACCAGATACGCAGTATTTT.

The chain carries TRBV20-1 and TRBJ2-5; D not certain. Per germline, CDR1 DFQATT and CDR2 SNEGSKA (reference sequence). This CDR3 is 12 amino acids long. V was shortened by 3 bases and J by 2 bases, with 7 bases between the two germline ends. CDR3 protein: CSARVIQETQYF. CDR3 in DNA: TGCAGTGCTAGGGTTATACAAGAGACCCAGTACTTC.

The CDR3 here is CSGQGAGVAKNIQYF. DNA of the CDR3: TGCAGTGGACAGGGGGCAGGGGTAGCCAAAAACATTCAGTACTTC. The chain uses TRBV20-1 and TRBJ2-7; 10 bases are shared with TRBD1. Near its end, the DNA agrees better with TRBJ2-4, so the J call may be wrong. From germline, CDR1 is DFQATT and CDR2 SNEGSKA (reference sequence). CDR3 length equals 15 residues.

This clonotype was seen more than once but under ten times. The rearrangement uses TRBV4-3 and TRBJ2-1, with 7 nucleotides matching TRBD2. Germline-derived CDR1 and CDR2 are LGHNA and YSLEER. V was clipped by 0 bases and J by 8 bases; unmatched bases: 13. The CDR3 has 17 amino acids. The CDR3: CASSQDMGLPSRHEQFF. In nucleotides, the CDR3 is TGCGCCAGCAGCCAAGATATGGGACTACCTTCTAGGCATGAGCAGTTCTTC.

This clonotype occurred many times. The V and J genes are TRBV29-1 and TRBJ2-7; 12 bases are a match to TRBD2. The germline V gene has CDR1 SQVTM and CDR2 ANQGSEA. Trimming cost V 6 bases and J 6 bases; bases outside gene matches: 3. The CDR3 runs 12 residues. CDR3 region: CSVMTSGSEQYF. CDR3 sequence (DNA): TGCAGCGTGATGACTAGCGGGAGCGAGCAGTACTTC.

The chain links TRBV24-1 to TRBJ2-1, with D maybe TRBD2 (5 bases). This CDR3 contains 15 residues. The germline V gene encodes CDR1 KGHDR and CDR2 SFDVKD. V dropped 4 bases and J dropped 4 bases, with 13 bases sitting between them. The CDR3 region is CATSDSGKDYNEQFF. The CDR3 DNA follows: TGTGCCACCAGTGACTCCGGGAAGGATTACAATGAGCAGTTCTTC.